What follows are 32 T cell receptor beta chains derived from one specimen sequenced in a study of molecular identifiers for immune sequencing clone quantification. TCRdb reanalysed the PCR reads using MiXCR and keeps one entry per CDR3 protein. This sample carries 85,000 to 100,000 distinct CDR3 sequences, more than 20% of them seen once, and the ten largest clones take 0.94%. The sample taken for sequencing was naive CD8+ T cells from blood, with Jurkat cell RNA spiked in. Subset: FACS-sorted CD8+CD4-CCR7+CD45RA+ naive T cells. These receptors all stem from a human donor in good health. Some libraries in this study had Jurkat cell RNA spiked in.

There are many counts of this clonotype. The chain links TRBV12-5 to TRBJ1-1; 8 bases agree with TRBD1. Per the germline V gene, CDR1 is LGHNT and CDR2 is FRNRAP. This CDR3 has 15 amino acids. J was trimmed by 0 bases and V by 5 bases; bases with no gene match: 5. CDR3 protein: CASGTGQGVNTEAFF. For the CDR3, the DNA is TGTGCTAGTGGTACCGGACAGGGCGTGAACACTGAAGCTTTCTTT. The full variable domain, its missing parts supplied by reference TRBV12-5 and TRBJ1-1, is DARVTQTPRHKVTEMGQEVTMRCQPILGHNTVFWYRQTMMQGLELLAYFRNRAPLDDSGMPKDRFSAEMPDATLATLKIQPSEPRDSAVYFCASGTGQGVNTEAFFGQGTRLTVV.

As to this clonotype: A much bigger clone sits one base away, suggesting this may be a read error. J is TRBJ2-5 and V is TRBV27; D is uncertain. Trimming cost V 5 bases and J 2 bases, with 12 bases left between them. Germline CDR1 and CDR2: MNHEY and SMNVEV (reference sequence). The CDR3 contains 14 residues. CDR3 loop: CASSTSPGQETQYF. In DNA form, the CDR3 reads TGTGCCAGCAGTACGAGTCCTGGGCAAGAGACCCAGTACTTC.

This clonotype was counted many times. The V call is TRBV5-1, the J call TRBJ2-7; D may be TRBD1 (6 bases). CDR3 length: 14 residues. Germline loops: CDR1 SGHRS, CDR2 YFSETQ. Deletions cut 0 bases from V and 4 bases from J, with 11 bases between. CDR3 amino acids: CASSLVGAEYEQYF. In DNA, the CDR3 is TGCGCCAGCAGCTTGGTGGGGGCTGAATACGAGCAGTACTTC.

This clonotype has ten or more counts. V and J are TRBV27 and TRBJ1-6, with TRBD1 as a possible D gene (5 bases). V lost 5 bases to trimming and J lost 7 bases, with 15 bases between them. Germline V gene data show CDR1 as MNHEY and CDR2 as SMNVEV (reference sequence). There are 15 residues in the CDR3. The CDR3 region has the DNA TGTGCCAGCAGTGTCTTAGACAGAGGCAATTCACCCCTCCACTTT. Encoded protein: CASSVLDRGNSPLHF.

V usage is TRBV13 and J usage is TRBJ2-1; TRBD2 matches at 12 bases. The CDR3 consists of 15 residues. Trimming cost V 2 bases and J 6 bases; bases outside gene matches: 2. Per germline, CDR1 PRHDT and CDR2 FYEKMQ (reference sequence). The CDR3 region is CASSLLGLAGNEQFF. The CDR3 region has the DNA TGTGCCAGCAGCTTATTGGGACTAGCGGGCAATGAGCAGTTCTTC. Together with reference TRBV13 and TRBJ2-1, the CDR3 gives the full variable domain: AAGVIQSPRHLIKEKRETATLKCYPIPRHDTVYWYQQGPGQDPQFLISFYEKMQSDKGSIPDRFSAQQFSDYHSELNMSSLELGDSALYFCASSLLGLAGNEQFFGPGTRLTVL.

Turning to this clonotype: This may be a read error, as it is one base from a much larger clone. The rearrangement joins TRBV11-2 to TRBJ2-1; D gene uncertain. The CDR3 extends over 13 amino acids. Looked up from germline, CDR1 is SGHAT and CDR2 is FQNNGV. Written as DNA, the CDR3 is TGTGCCAGCGGCTTAGGGACCTACAATGAGCAGTTCTTC. This encodes CASGLGTYNEQFF.

In this sample, this clonotype turned up many times. The chain has TRBV2 and TRBJ1-5, with 7 positions matching TRBD1. Per the germline V gene, CDR1 is SNHLY and CDR2 is FYNNEI. The CDR3 is 14 amino acids. The trim removed 2 bases at V and 10 bases at J, leaving 8 bases unmatched. The CDR3 DNA is TGTGCCAGCAGTGAACTAACAGGGGTGGTTCCCCAGCATTTT. As protein: CASSELTGVVPQHF.

The V gene is TRBV5-3, the J gene TRBJ1-6, with 10 bases lining up with TRBD1. TRBV5-3 has ORF status, its function being uncertain. With V trimmed by 8 bases and J by 10 bases, 12 bases remained unmatched. CDR3 length: 15 amino acids. CDR3 amino acids: CASCFLGTGVSPLHF. The CDR3, as DNA: TGTGCCAGCTGCTTTTTGGGGACAGGGGTCTCACCCCTCCACTTT.

A word on this clonotype: This sequence may be a read error, since a much larger clone differs from it by one base. The chain joins TRBV2 to TRBJ2-2, with D hard to call. The length of the CDR3 is 12 residues. In germline, CDR1 is SNHLY, CDR2 FYNNEI. The CDR3 here is CASSDPSLELVF. The CDR3 DNA reads TGTGCCAGCAGTGATCCGTCCCTGGAGCTGGTTTTT.

This clonotype was picked up many times. This chain links TRBV7-2 with TRBJ2-1, with D perhaps TRBD2 (5 bases). CDR3 length equals 13 residues. From germline, CDR1 is SGHTA and CDR2 FQGNSA. Trimming shortened V by 5 bases and J by 0 bases, and 5 bases separated the two germline ends. CDR3 DNA: TGTGCCAGCAGCGGGAGCTCCTACAATGAGCAGTTCTTC. Translation: CASSGSSYNEQFF.

This clonotype was seen repeatedly, ten times or more. The rearrangement joins TRBV6-5 to TRBJ2-7; perhaps TRBD2 as D (5 bases). This CDR3 is 14 amino acids long. Germline V gene sequence: CDR1 MNHEY, CDR2 SVGAGI. CDR3 DNA: TGTGCCAACAGTTGGGGAGAGAGCTCCTACGAGCAGTACGTC. This gives the protein CANSWGESSYEQYV.

This clonotype has ten or more counts. The rearrangement links TRBV28 to TRBJ1-1, with 11 nucleotides matching TRBD1. This CDR3 has 16 amino acids. The V segment lost 4 bases and the J segment 11 bases; nucleotides outside the gene matches: 15. Germline V lookup: CDR1 MDHEN, CDR2 SYDVKM. The CDR3 DNA is TGTGCCAGCAGTTCAAGGACAGGGGGCGGTTTAATTGGGGCTTTCTTT. This translates into CASSSRTGGGLIGAFF.

The table lists this clonotype with many counts. In DNA form, the CDR3 reads TGCGCCAGCAGCCAGAGGGGACAGGGGGCACTGAACACTGAAGCTTTCTTT. This gives the protein CASSQRGQGALNTEAFF. V usage is TRBV4-1 and J usage is TRBJ1-1; 12 bases agree with TRBD1. Trimming cost V 3 bases and J 0 bases; bases outside gene matches: 5. This CDR3 spans 17 amino acids. The germline V gene encodes CDR1 MGHRA and CDR2 YSYEKL.

The chain combines TRBV19 with TRBJ1-1; tentative D call: TRBD1 (5 bases). CDR1 is LNHDA and CDR2 is SQIVND in the germline V gene (reference sequence). V was shortened by 7 bases and J by 0 bases, with 15 bases between the two germline ends. This CDR3 is built from 15 residues. CDR3 sequence: CASTSFDSLNTEAFF. CDR3 coding DNA: TGTGCCAGTACCAGCTTTGACAGCTTGAACACTGAAGCTTTCTTT.

The chain links TRBV21-1 to TRBJ2-1; the table's D call, TRBD1, was not checked against the DNA. TRBV21-1 is labeled a pseudogene. The CDR3 spans 16 residues. Here the CDR3 DNA reads TGTGCCAGCAGCAAAGCGCGGCGCGTACGCTACAATGAGCAGTTCTTC. Its translation: CASSKARRVRYNEQFF.

In its sample, this clonotype was seen many times. The V and J genes are TRBV20-1 and TRBJ2-7, with D perhaps matching TRBD2 (5 bases). The CDR3 contains 13 residues. Germline CDR1 DFQATT, CDR2 SNEGSKA (reference sequence). Trimming took 4 bases from V and 0 from J, leaving 10 bases between them. In DNA form, the CDR3 reads TGCAGTGCTACTAGCACTAGCTCCTACGAGCAGTACTTC. Amino acids: CSATSTSSYEQYF.

Many counts were recorded for this clonotype. For the CDR3, the DNA is TGTGCCAGCAGAACGCGGGGCACAGATACGCAGTATTTT. Encoded protein: CASRTRGTDTQYF. V and J are TRBV27 and TRBJ2-3; D is possibly TRBD2 (5 bases). This CDR3 has 13 amino acids. With 6 bases removed from V and 1 base from J, the gap between germline ends came to 8 bases. Germline V lookup: CDR1 MNHEY, CDR2 SMNVEV (reference sequence).

This clonotype was found many times. This rearrangement joins TRBV28 to TRBJ2-5; TRBD2 is a possible D gene (5 bases). Trimming shortened V by 6 bases and J by 0 bases, and 23 bases separated the two germline ends. The germline CDR1 and CDR2 sequences are MDHEN and SYDVKM. This CDR3 contains 18 residues. For the CDR3, the DNA is TGTGCCAGCAGCCCTCGGAGGAGTCAGGCCATACACCAAGAGACCCAGTACTTC. It codes for CASSPRRSQAIHQETQYF.

As for this clonotype: This may stem from a read error, because a much larger clone lies one nucleotide away. The chain links TRBV12-3 or TRBV12-4 to TRBJ1-1; D remains ambiguous. The CDR3 length is 12 residues. The V and J ends lost 8 bases and 7 bases respectively, with 14 bases between them. This chain's CDR3 is CASGFGAIEAFF. The DNA for the CDR3 is TGTGCCAGCGGGTTTGGAGCAATTGAAGCTTTCTTT.

The chain employs TRBV27 and TRBJ2-6, with D possibly matching TRBD1 (5 bases). Trimming removed 6 bases from V and 0 bases from J, with 15 bases in between. Looked up from germline, CDR1 is MNHEY and CDR2 is SMNVEV (reference sequence). This CDR3 has 17 residues. The CDR3 is CASRLNRSSSGANVLTF. For the CDR3, the DNA is TGTGCCAGCAGGTTGAACAGGTCCTCCTCTGGGGCCAACGTCCTGACTTTC.

This clonotype has more than one count but fewer than ten. A read error may explain this, as a much larger clone is one base away. The chain links TRBV5-4 to TRBJ1-6; D call uncertain. Germline CDR1 SGHNT, CDR2 YYREEE (reference sequence). The V end was cut by 5 bases, the J end by 6 bases, with 12 bases between. The CDR3 has 14 residues. CDR3 region: CASRLDGLNSPLHF. The CDR3 DNA is TGTGCCAGCAGACTGGACGGCCTTAATTCACCCCTCCACTTT.

This clonotype occurred many times. The chain is built from TRBV4-3 and TRBJ1-4; no clear D. Trimming pared 0 bases from V and 7 bases from J, leaving 12 bases between. Germline values: CDR1 LGHNA, CDR2 YSLEER. The CDR3 has 15 amino acids. CDR3 protein: CASSQDHGVSEKLFF. The CDR3, as DNA: TGCGCCAGCAGCCAAGATCATGGGGTTAGTGAAAAACTGTTTTTT.

As regards this clonotype: It may be a read error: a sequence one base away is much more abundant. Written as DNA, the CDR3 is TGTGCCAGCAGCTCAGGACTAGAGGACCATGAGCAGTTCTTC. This gives the protein CASSSGLEDHEQFF. The chain recombines TRBV11-2 with TRBJ2-1, with 7 bases that match TRBD2. The CDR3 has 14 residues. Germline CDR1 SGHAT, CDR2 FQNNGV. Trimming cost V 4 bases and J 8 bases; bases outside gene matches: 8.

The chain is built from TRBV7-6 and TRBJ2-7; possible D gene TRBD1, 6 bases. The CDR3 is 14 amino acids. Deletions cut 3 bases from V and 4 bases from J, with 13 bases between. The germline V gene encodes CDR1 SGHVS and CDR2 FNYEAQ. The CDR3 reads CASSLDRGMYEQYF. CDR3 DNA sequence: TGTGCCAGCAGCTTGGACAGAGGAATGTACGAGCAGTACTTC.

The table lists this clonotype with a few counts. The chain combines TRBV11-3 with TRBJ2-1; no clear D. The CDR3 has 11 amino acids. Germline V gene sequence: CDR1 SGHNT, CDR2 YENEEA. V was cut by 0 bases and J by 7 bases, with 1 base left in between. The CDR3 sequence is CASSLENEQFF. CDR3 DNA sequence: TGTGCCAGCAGCTTAGAGAATGAGCAGTTCTTC.

Comment on this clonotype: Since a much larger clone is just one base distant, this may be a read error. V usage is TRBV20-1 and J usage is TRBJ1-1; 9 bases are shared with TRBD1. The CDR3 runs to 13 residues. Germline loops: CDR1 DFQATT, CDR2 SNEGSKA (reference sequence). The CDR3 DNA reads TGCGGTGCTAGAAACAGGGGGCCGAGTGAAGCTTTCTTT. This gives the protein CGARNRGPSEAFF.

V usage is TRBV12-3 or TRBV12-4 and J usage is TRBJ2-2; 8 bases agree with TRBD2. The J segment lost 2 bases and the V segment lost 2 bases, leaving 4 bases of the junction unmatched. The CDR3 is 16 amino acids. This CDR3 reads CASSLLGTRNTGELFF. CDR3 nucleotide sequence: TGTGCCAGCAGTTTATTGGGGACTAGAAACACCGGGGAGCTGTTTTTT.

This clonotype was picked up many times. This rearrangement joins TRBV27 to TRBJ1-1; D is unclear. V lost 5 bases and J lost 4, with 11 bases in between. The CDR3 spans 13 residues. Germline V gives CDR1 MNHEY, CDR2 SMNVEV (reference sequence). The CDR3 reads CASSLGSPTEAFF. CDR3 DNA: TGTGCCAGCAGTCTGGGGTCTCCCACTGAAGCTTTCTTT.

This clonotype was observed a few times. The V gene is TRBV15, the J gene TRBJ2-5; weak D call: TRBD1 (6 bases). This CDR3 has 12 residues. The germline CDR1 and CDR2 sequences are LNHNV and YYDKDF (reference sequence). With 8 bases removed from V and 0 bases from J, the gap between germline ends came to 7 bases. The CDR3 spells CATGDNQETQYF. CDR3 nucleotide sequence: TGTGCCACCGGGGACAACCAAGAGACCCAGTACTTC.

About this clonotype: A much larger clone lies one base from this, so it may be a read error. This chain links TRBV28 with TRBJ1-1, with a possible D match to TRBD1 (5 bases). The CDR3 is 14 amino acids. Germline lookup yields CDR1 MDHEN and CDR2 SYDVKM. The CDR3 bases are TGTGCCAACAGTTTAAGGGGAGGGCCCCATGAAGCTTTCTTT. Translated, it gives CANSLRGGPHEAFF.

This clonotype was seen ten or more times. The chain combines TRBV12-3 or TRBV12-4 with TRBJ2-7, with TRBD1 as a possible D gene (6 bases). The CDR3 length is 14 residues. V was clipped by 3 bases and J by 2 bases, with 11 bases between them. The DNA of the CDR3 is TGTGCCAGCAGTTTCGGCAGGGGAACCTACGAGCAGTACTTC. This translates into CASSFGRGTYEQYF.

This clonotype was seen ten or more times. The chain uses TRBV12-3 or TRBV12-4 and TRBJ2-3, with TRBD2 matching over 9 bases. Trimming at V came to 1 base and at J to 13 bases, leaving 9 bases not matched to a gene. This CDR3 spans 14 amino acids. The CDR3 protein is CASSLESPGTSKYF. CDR3 nucleotide sequence: TGTGCCAGCAGTTTAGAGTCCCCCGGGACTAGCAAGTATTTT.